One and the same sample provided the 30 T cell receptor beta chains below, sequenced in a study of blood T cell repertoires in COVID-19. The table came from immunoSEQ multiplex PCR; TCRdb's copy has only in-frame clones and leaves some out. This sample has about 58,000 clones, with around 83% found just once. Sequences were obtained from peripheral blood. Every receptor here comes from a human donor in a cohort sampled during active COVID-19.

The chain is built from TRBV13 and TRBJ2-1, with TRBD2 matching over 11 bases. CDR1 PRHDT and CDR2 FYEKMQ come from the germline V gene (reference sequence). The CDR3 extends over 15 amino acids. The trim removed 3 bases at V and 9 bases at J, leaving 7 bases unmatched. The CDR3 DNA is TGTGCCAGCAGCTTCTGGACTAGCGGGTTCTCTGAGCAGTTCTTC. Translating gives CASSFWTSGFSEQFF.

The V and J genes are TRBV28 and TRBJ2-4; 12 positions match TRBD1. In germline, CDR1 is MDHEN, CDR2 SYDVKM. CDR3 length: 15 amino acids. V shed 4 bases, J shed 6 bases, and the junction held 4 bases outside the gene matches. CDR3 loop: CASSSGTGGPNIQYF. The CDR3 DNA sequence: TGTGCCAGCAGTTCGGGGACAGGGGGCCCAAACATTCAGTACTTC.

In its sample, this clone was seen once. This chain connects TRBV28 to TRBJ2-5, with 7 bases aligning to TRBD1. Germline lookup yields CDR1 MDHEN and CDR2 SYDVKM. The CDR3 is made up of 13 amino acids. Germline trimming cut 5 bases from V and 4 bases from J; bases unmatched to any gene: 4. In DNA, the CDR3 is TGTGCCAGCAGTGAACGGGACAGAGAGACCCAGTACTTC. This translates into CASSERDRETQYF.

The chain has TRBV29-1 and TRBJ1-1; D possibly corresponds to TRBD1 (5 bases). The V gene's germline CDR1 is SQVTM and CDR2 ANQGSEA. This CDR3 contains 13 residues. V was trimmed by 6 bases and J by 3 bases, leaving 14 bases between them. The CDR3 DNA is TGCAGCGTAAGGGCGGGGGTAGACACTGAAGCTTTCTTT. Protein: CSVRAGVDTEAFF.

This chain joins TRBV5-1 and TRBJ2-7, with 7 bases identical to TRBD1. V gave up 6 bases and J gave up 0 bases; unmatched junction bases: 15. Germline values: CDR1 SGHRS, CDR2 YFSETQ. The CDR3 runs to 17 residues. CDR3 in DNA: TGCGCCAGCAAAACTTCTCTCGGACAGGCTGACTCCTACGAGCAGTACTTC. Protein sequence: CASKTSLGQADSYEQYF.

The CDR3 sequence: CASSLAGTSGASYEQYF. The CDR3 DNA follows: TGTGCCAGCAGCTTGGCCGGGACTAGCGGGGCCTCCTACGAGCAGTACTTC. The chain joins TRBV5-5 to TRBJ2-7; TRBD2 aligns across 13 bases. The J segment lost 0 bases and the V segment lost 0 bases, leaving 3 bases of the junction unmatched. In germline, CDR1 is SGHKS, CDR2 YYEKEE (reference sequence). This CDR3 is 17 amino acids long.

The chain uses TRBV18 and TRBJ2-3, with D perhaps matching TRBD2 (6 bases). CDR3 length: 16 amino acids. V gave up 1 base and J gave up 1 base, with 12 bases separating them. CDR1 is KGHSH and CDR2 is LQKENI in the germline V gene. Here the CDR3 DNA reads TGTGCCAGCTCACCACAGGGTCCGGGGGGCACAGATACGCAGTATTTT. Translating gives CASSPQGPGGTDTQYF.

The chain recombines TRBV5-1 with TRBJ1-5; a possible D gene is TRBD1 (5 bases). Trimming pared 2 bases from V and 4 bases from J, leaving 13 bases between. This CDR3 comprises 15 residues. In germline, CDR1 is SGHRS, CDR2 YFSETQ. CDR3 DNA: TGCGCCAGCAGCTTATCCGCGGGGCCAAATCAGCCCCAGCATTTT. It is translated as CASSLSAGPNQPQHF.

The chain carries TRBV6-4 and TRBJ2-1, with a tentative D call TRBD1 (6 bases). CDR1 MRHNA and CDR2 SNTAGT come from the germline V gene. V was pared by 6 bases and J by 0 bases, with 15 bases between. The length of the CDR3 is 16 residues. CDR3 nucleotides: TGTGCCAGCAGGCCCCGACAGGTAAGCTCCTACAATGAGCAGTTCTTC. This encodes CASRPRQVSSYNEQFF.

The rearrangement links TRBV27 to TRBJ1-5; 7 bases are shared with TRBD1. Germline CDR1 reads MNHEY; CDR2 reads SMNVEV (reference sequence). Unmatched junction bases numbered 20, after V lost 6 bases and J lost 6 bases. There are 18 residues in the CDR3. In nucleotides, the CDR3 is TGTGCCAGCAGCCCAGACAGGGATCGCCTATCTGTGACTCAGCCCCAGCATTTT. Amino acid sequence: CASSPDRDRLSVTQPQHF.

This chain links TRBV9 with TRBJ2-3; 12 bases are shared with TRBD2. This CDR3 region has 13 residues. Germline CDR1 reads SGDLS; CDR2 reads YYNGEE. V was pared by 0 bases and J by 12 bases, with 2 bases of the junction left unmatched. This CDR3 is CASSVETSGGQYF. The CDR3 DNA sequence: TGTGCCAGCAGCGTAGAGACTAGCGGGGGACAGTATTTT.

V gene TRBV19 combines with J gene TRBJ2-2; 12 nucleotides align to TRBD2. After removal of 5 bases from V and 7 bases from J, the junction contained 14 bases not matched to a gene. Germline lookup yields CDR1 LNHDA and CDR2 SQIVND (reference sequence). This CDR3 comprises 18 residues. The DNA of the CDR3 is TGTGCCAGTAGTCCAGGCGTCCCTAGCGGGAGGGCCGACGGGGAGCTGTTTTTT. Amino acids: CASSPGVPSGRADGELFF.

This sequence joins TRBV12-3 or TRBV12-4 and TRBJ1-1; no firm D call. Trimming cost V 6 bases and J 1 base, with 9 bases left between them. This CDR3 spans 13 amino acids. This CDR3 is CASSQKTNTEAFF. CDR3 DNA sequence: TGTGCCAGCAGCCAGAAAACGAACACTGAAGCTTTCTTT.

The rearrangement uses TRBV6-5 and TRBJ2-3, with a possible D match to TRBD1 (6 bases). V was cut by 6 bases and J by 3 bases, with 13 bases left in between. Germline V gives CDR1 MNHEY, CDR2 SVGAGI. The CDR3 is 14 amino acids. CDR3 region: CASRASTGTDTQYF. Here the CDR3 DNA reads TGTGCCAGCAGAGCGTCAACAGGGACAGATACGCAGTATTTT.

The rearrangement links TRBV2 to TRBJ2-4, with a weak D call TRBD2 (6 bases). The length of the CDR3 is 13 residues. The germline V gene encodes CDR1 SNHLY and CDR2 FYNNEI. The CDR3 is CAGGDSLKNIQYF. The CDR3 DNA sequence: TGTGCTGGAGGGGACTCGCTAAAAAACATTCAGTACTTC.

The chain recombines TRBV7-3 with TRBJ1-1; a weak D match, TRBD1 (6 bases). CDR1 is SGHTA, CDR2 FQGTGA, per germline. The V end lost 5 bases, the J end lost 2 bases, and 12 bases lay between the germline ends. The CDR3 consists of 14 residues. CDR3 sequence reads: CASSPGHSNTEAFF. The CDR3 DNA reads TGTGCCAGCAGCCCGGGACATTCTAACACTGAAGCTTTCTTT.

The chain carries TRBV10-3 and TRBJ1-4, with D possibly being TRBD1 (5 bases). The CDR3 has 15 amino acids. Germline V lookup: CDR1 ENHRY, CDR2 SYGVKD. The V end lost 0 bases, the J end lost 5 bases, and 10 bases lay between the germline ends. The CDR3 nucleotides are TGTGCCATCAGTGAGTCGGGGCAGCGAAATGAAAAACTGTTTTTT. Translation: CAISESGQRNEKLFF.

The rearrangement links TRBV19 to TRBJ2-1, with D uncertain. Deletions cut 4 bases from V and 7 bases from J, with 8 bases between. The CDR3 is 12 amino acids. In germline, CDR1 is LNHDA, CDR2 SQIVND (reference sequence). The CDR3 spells CASSTRFNEQFF. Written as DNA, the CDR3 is TGTGCCAGTAGTACGAGATTTAATGAGCAGTTCTTC.

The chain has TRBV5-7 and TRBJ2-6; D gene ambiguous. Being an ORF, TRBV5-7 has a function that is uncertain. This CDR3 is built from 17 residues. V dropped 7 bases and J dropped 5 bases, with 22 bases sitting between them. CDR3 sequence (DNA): TGTGCCAGCCCATCTCCTCTTGTACAAAGTCGGGCCAACGTCCTGACTTTC. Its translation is CASPSPLVQSRANVLTF.

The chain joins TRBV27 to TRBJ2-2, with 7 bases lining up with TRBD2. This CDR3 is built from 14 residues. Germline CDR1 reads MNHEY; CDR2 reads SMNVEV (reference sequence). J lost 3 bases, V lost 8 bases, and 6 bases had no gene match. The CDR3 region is CASSGLRDTGELFF. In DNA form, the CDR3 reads TGTGCCAGCTCGGGACTACGCGACACCGGGGAGCTGTTTTTT.

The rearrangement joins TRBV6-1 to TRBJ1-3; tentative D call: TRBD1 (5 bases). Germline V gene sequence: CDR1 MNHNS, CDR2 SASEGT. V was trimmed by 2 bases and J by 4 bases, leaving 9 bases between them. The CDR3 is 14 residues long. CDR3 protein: CASSEPGNGNTIYF. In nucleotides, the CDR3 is TGTGCCAGCAGTGAACCAGGGAACGGAAACACCATATATTTT.

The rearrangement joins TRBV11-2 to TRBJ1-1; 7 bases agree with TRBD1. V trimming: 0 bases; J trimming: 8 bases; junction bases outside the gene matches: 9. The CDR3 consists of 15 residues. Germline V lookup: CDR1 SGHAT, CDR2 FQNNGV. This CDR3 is CASSLEQGRRSEAFF. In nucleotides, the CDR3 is TGTGCCAGCAGCTTAGAACAGGGGCGCAGGTCCGAAGCTTTCTTT.

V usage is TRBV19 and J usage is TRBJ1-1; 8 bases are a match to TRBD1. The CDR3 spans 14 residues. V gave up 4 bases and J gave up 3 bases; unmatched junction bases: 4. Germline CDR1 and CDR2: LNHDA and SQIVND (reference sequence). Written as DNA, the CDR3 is TGTGCCAGTAGTACAGGACAGGGTTACACTGAAGCTTTCTTT. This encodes CASSTGQGYTEAFF.

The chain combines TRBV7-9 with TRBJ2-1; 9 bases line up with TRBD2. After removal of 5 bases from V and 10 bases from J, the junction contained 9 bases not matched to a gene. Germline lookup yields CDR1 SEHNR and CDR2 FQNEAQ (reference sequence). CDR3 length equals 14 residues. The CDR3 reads CASSPGLAIEEQFF. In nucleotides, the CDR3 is TGTGCCAGCAGCCCCGGACTAGCGATAGAGGAGCAGTTCTTC.

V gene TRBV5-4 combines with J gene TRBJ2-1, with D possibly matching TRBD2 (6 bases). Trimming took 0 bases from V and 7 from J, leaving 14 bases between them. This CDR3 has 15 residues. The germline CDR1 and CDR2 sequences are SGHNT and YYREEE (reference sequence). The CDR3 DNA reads TGTGCCAGCAGCTTGGGACTAGATTTAGGTAATGAGCAGTTCTTC. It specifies CASSLGLDLGNEQFF. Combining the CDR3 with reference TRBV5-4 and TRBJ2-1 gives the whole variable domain ETGVTQSPTHLIKTRGQQVTLRCSSQSGHNTVSWYQQALGQGPQFIFQYYREEENGRGNFPPRFSGLQFPNYSSELNVNALELDDSALYLCASSLGLDLGNEQFFGPGTRLTVL.

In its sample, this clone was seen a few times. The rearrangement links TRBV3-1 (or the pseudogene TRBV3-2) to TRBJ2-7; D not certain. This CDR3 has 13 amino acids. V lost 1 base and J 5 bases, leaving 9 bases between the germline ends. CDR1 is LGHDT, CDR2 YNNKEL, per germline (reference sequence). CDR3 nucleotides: TGTGCCAGCAGCCAAGTGTTTAGCAACGAGCAGTACTTC. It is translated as CASSQVFSNEQYF.

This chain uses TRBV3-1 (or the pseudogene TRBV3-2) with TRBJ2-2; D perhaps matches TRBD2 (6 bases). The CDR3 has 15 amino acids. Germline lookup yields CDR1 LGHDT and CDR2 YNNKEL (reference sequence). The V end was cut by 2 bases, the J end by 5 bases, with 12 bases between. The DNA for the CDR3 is TGTGCCAGCAGCCAAAATACTCGGGGGACCGGGGAGCTGTTTTTT. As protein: CASSQNTRGTGELFF.

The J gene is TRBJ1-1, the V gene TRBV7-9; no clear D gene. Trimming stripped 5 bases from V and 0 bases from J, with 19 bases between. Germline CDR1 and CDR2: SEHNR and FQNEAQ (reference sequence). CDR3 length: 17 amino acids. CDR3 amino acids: CASSPRYSVQMNTEAFF. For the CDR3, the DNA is TGTGCCAGCAGCCCTAGGTATAGTGTCCAAATGAACACTGAAGCTTTCTTT.

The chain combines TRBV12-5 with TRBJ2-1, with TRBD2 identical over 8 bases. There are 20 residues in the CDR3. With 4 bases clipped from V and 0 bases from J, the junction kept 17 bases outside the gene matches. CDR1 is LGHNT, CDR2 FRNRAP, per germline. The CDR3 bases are TGTGCTAGTGGTTCCAACCGGGGACGGGAGGGTTTATCCTCCTACAATGAGCAGTTCTTC. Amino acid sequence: CASGSNRGREGLSSYNEQFF. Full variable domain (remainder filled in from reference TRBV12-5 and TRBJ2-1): DARVTQTPRHKVTEMGQEVTMRCQPILGHNTVFWYRQTMMQGLELLAYFRNRAPLDDSGMPKDRFSAEMPDATLATLKIQPSEPRDSAVYFCASGSNRGREGLSSYNEQFFGPGTRLTVL.

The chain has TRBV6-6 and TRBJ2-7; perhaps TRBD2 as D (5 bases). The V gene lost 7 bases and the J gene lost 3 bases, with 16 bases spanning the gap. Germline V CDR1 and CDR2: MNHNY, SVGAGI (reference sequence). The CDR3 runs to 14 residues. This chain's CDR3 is CASTPGGQYYEQYF. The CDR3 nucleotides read TGTGCCAGCACGCCTGGCGGGCAGTACTACGAGCAGTACTTC.